This is a list of T cell receptor beta chains from one sample in a study of human T cells and chemical hapten exposure. Each CDR3 protein is one row after TCRdb ran MiXCR on the RACE reads. The repertoire holds under 100,000 distinct CDR3 sequences, with about 10% as singletons. Material: whole blood, obtained in connection with sensitization to the hapten diphenylcyclopropenone (DPC). The origin of the receptors is a woman aged 50 to 65 with alopecia areata. Some clones in this sample may be carry-over from other donors' samples. CDR3s include the opening cysteine and the closing phenylalanine or tryptophan. The D gene is left open where the match is weak. Only some rows state a clone size, as once, few, many or a class for expanded clones.

clone_size: many; v_call: TRBV10-3; j_call: TRBJ1-5; d_call: .; cdr3_nt: TGTGCCATCAGTGATGGGGGCTTGGGGCAGCCCCAGCATTTT; cdr3_aa: CAISDGGLGQPQHF
clone_size: .; v_call: TRBV12-3/TRBV12-4; j_call: TRBJ1-2; d_call: .; cdr3_nt: TGTGCCAGCAGTTTGCGGGGGTCTGGCGGCTACACCTTC; cdr3_aa: CASSLRGSGGYTF
clone_size: .; v_call: TRBV29-1; j_call: TRBJ1-1; d_call: TRBD1; cdr3_nt: TGCAGCGTTCCCTTAGGGGACAGGGGCACTGAAGCTTTCTTT; cdr3_aa: CSVPLGDRGTEAFF
clone_size: few; v_call: TRBV14; j_call: TRBJ2-1; d_call: TRBD2; cdr3_nt: TGTGCCAGCAGCCAAGAGGGATCTAGCGGTTACAATGAGCAGTTCTTC; cdr3_aa: CASSQEGSSGYNEQFF
clone_size: .; v_call: TRBV3-1; j_call: TRBJ1-2; d_call: .; cdr3_nt: TGTGCCAGCAGCCAAGTGTGGGCAGAAAAAGGCTATGGCTACACCTTC; cdr3_aa: CASSQVWAEKGYGYTF
clone_size: many; v_call: TRBV19; j_call: TRBJ2-1; d_call: TRBD2; cdr3_nt: TGTGCCAGTAGGGGGGGTCCCGGGACTAGCGGGAGGTCTAACAATGAGCAGTTCTTC; cdr3_aa: CASRGGPGTSGRSNNEQFF
clone_size: few; v_call: TRBV5-1; j_call: TRBJ2-6; d_call: TRBD1; cdr3_nt: TGCGCCAGCAGCATCGGGACAGGTGGAGGGGCCAACGTCCTGACTTTC; cdr3_aa: CASSIGTGGGANVLTF
clone_size: few; v_call: TRBV11-1; j_call: TRBJ1-1; d_call: .; cdr3_nt: TGTGCCAGCAGCTTAGAGGCAGGGACTCTCACTGAAGCTTTCTTT; cdr3_aa: CASSLEAGTLTEAFF
clone_size: many; v_call: TRBV5-1; j_call: TRBJ2-3; d_call: .; cdr3_nt: TGCGCCAGCAGCTTGGAGGCAGATTTAGGGACGCAGTATTTT; cdr3_aa: CASSLEADLGTQYF
clone_size: many; v_call: TRBV28; j_call: TRBJ1-5; d_call: .; cdr3_nt: TGTGCCTCTGTCAGGGTTAGCAATCAGCCCCAGCATTTT; cdr3_aa: CASVRVSNQPQHF
clone_size: many; v_call: TRBV7-9; j_call: TRBJ2-7; d_call: .; cdr3_nt: TGTGCCAGCAGTTTTGGTCCTTCCTACGAGCAGTACTTC; cdr3_aa: CASSFGPSYEQYF
clone_size: few; v_call: TRBV20-1; j_call: TRBJ1-4; d_call: TRBD1; cdr3_nt: TGCAGTGCTAGCCCCCCAGGGCAGGGGGGTGAAAAACTGTTTTTT; cdr3_aa: CSASPPGQGGEKLFF
clone_size: few; v_call: TRBV20-1; j_call: TRBJ2-7; d_call: .; cdr3_nt: TGCAGTGCTAGAGATTTGATCGATCCCTCTTACGAGCAGTACTTC; cdr3_aa: CSARDLIDPSYEQYF
clone_size: few; v_call: TRBV29-1; j_call: TRBJ2-1; d_call: TRBD1; cdr3_nt: TGCAGCGGGGGACAGGGGTACAATGAGCAGTTCTTC; cdr3_aa: CSGGQGYNEQFF
clone_size: .; v_call: TRBV6-5; j_call: TRBJ2-3; d_call: TRBD2; cdr3_nt: TGTGCCAGCAGTTACTCGGAGGGACTAGCGGGAGCGGATACGCAGTATTTT; cdr3_aa: CASSYSEGLAGADTQYF
clone_size: .; v_call: TRBV12-3/TRBV12-4; j_call: TRBJ1-4; d_call: .; cdr3_nt: TGTGCCAGCAGTTTAGGCAGGGGTGCAACTAATGAAAAACTGTTTTTT; cdr3_aa: CASSLGRGATNEKLFF
clone_size: few; v_call: TRBV6-2/TRBV6-3; j_call: TRBJ2-7; d_call: .; cdr3_nt: TGTGCCAGCAGTTACCCAGACTACGAGCAGTACTTC; cdr3_aa: CASSYPDYEQYF
clone_size: few; v_call: TRBV20-1; j_call: TRBJ2-1; d_call: .; cdr3_nt: TGCAGTGCTAGAGATCCCTTGGACTCCCTCGATGAGCAGTTCTTC; cdr3_aa: CSARDPLDSLDEQFF
clone_size: few; v_call: TRBV12-3/TRBV12-4; j_call: TRBJ2-1; d_call: TRBD2; cdr3_nt: TGTGCCAGCAGTTTGCATCCCCTCGGACTAGCCGATGAGCAGTTCTTC; cdr3_aa: CASSLHPLGLADEQFF
clone_size: .; v_call: TRBV19; j_call: TRBJ2-2; d_call: TRBD1; cdr3_nt: TGTGCCAGTAGTAGGACAGGGGTTGGGAACACCGGGGAGCTGTTTTTT; cdr3_aa: CASSRTGVGNTGELFF
clone_size: many; v_call: TRBV28; j_call: TRBJ2-5; d_call: .; cdr3_nt: TGTGCCAGCACGGAGGGCGGAGAAGAGACCCAGTACTTC; cdr3_aa: CASTEGGEETQYF
clone_size: many; v_call: TRBV5-1; j_call: TRBJ2-7; d_call: TRBD1; cdr3_nt: TGCGCCAGCAGCTTAGACGGGGCAGGGGGTCCCTACGAGCAGTACTTC; cdr3_aa: CASSLDGAGGPYEQYF
clone_size: .; v_call: TRBV3-1; j_call: TRBJ1-2; d_call: TRBD1; cdr3_nt: TGTGCCAGCAGCCGGGACAGGGTGAGCGGCTACACCTTC; cdr3_aa: CASSRDRVSGYTF
clone_size: .; v_call: TRBV6-2/TRBV6-3; j_call: TRBJ2-2; d_call: .; cdr3_nt: TGTGCCAGCAGTTACTCGCTAGTAAACACCGGGGAGCTGTTTTTT; cdr3_aa: CASSYSLVNTGELFF
clone_size: many; v_call: TRBV5-1; j_call: TRBJ2-7; d_call: .; cdr3_nt: TGCGCCAGCAGCCCGGGACGGGCCTCCTACGAGCAGTACTTC; cdr3_aa: CASSPGRASYEQYF
clone_size: .; v_call: TRBV29-1; j_call: TRBJ2-3; d_call: .; cdr3_nt: TGCAGCGTCTCCCCTGCGTCGACCACAGATACGCAGTATTTT; cdr3_aa: CSVSPASTTDTQYF
clone_size: .; v_call: TRBV5-1; j_call: TRBJ2-1; d_call: TRBD2; cdr3_nt: TGCGCCAGCAGCTCTTCACTAGCGGCTCACAATGAGCAGTTCTTC; cdr3_aa: CASSSSLAAHNEQFF
clone_size: many; v_call: TRBV28; j_call: TRBJ1-4; d_call: .; cdr3_nt: TGTGCCAGCAGTCCAAGGGGGAGTCAGAATGAAAAACTGTTTTTT; cdr3_aa: CASSPRGSQNEKLFF
clone_size: .; v_call: TRBV27; j_call: TRBJ1-2; d_call: TRBD1; cdr3_nt: TGTGCCAGCAGTTCGGCTCCGGGACAGGGGGTGCCAAATCGCTACACCTTC; cdr3_aa: CASSSAPGQGVPNRYTF
clone_size: many; v_call: TRBV29-1; j_call: TRBJ2-3; d_call: .; cdr3_nt: TGCAGCGTTGACGACAGTTCCCGCACAGATACGCAGTATTTT; cdr3_aa: CSVDDSSRTDTQYF
clone_size: many; v_call: TRBV14; j_call: TRBJ2-2; d_call: .; cdr3_nt: TGTGCCAGCAGCCAATCCAGGGACGGGGAGCTGTTTTTT; cdr3_aa: CASSQSRDGELFF
clone_size: .; v_call: TRBV7-2; j_call: TRBJ2-4; d_call: .; cdr3_nt: TGTGCCAGCAGCTTAGGACGAGCGGCCAAGGGCATTCAGTACTTC; cdr3_aa: CASSLGRAAKGIQYF
clone_size: many; v_call: TRBV5-6; j_call: TRBJ1-3; d_call: .; cdr3_nt: TGTGCCAGCAACCCCAGGGCCGGAGGAGGAAACACCATATATTTT; cdr3_aa: CASNPRAGGGNTIYF
clone_size: many; v_call: TRBV7-2; j_call: TRBJ2-1; d_call: TRBD2; cdr3_nt: TGTGCCAGCAGCTTAGGGCTAGCGGGAGGTAATGAGCAGTTCTTC; cdr3_aa: CASSLGLAGGNEQFF
clone_size: many; v_call: TRBV11-2; j_call: TRBJ2-5; d_call: .; cdr3_nt: TGTGCCAGCAGCCCGAGGGATGCGCAAGAGACCCAGTACTTC; cdr3_aa: CASSPRDAQETQYF
clone_size: few; v_call: TRBV10-3; j_call: TRBJ1-1; d_call: TRBD1; cdr3_nt: TGTGCCATCAGTGAGCCTGACAGGGGAGGCACTGAAGCTTTCTTT; cdr3_aa: CAISEPDRGGTEAFF
clone_size: .; v_call: TRBV28; j_call: TRBJ1-5; d_call: TRBD1; cdr3_nt: TGTGCCAGCAGGGAACTCTCAGACAGGGCGAATCAGCCCCAGCATTTT; cdr3_aa: CASRELSDRANQPQHF
clone_size: few; v_call: TRBV6-5; j_call: TRBJ2-7; d_call: .; cdr3_nt: TGTGCCAGCAAAGGGGTTAACTACGAGCAGTACTTC; cdr3_aa: CASKGVNYEQYF
clone_size: many; v_call: TRBV20-1; j_call: TRBJ2-3; d_call: .; cdr3_nt: TGCAGTGCCGGGAAGGTCCTAGGGAGCACAGATACGCAGTATTTT; cdr3_aa: CSAGKVLGSTDTQYF
clone_size: many; v_call: TRBV3-1; j_call: TRBJ1-1; d_call: .; cdr3_nt: TGTGCCAGCAGCCAAGCTAGGCATACCCCCACTGAAGCTTTCTTT; cdr3_aa: CASSQARHTPTEAFF
clone_size: many; v_call: TRBV7-9; j_call: TRBJ2-7; d_call: .; cdr3_nt: TGTGCCAGCAGCTTGGCCGCGGCGGACGAGCAGTACTTC; cdr3_aa: CASSLAAADEQYF
clone_size: many; v_call: TRBV28; j_call: TRBJ2-7; d_call: .; cdr3_nt: TGTGCCAGCAGGGGGGAGGGGGCATACGAGCAGTACTTC; cdr3_aa: CASRGEGAYEQYF
clone_size: few; v_call: TRBV6-5; j_call: TRBJ2-3; d_call: TRBD2; cdr3_nt: TGTGCCAGCAGCACGAATCGGGCCAAAAGCGGGGCAGATACGCAGTATTTT; cdr3_aa: CASSTNRAKSGADTQYF
clone_size: many; v_call: TRBV3-1; j_call: TRBJ1-5; d_call: .; cdr3_nt: TGTGCCAGCAGCCAAGGGGATGTAAGCAATCAGCCCCAGCATTTT; cdr3_aa: CASSQGDVSNQPQHF
clone_size: few; v_call: TRBV29-1; j_call: TRBJ2-1; d_call: .; cdr3_nt: TGCAGCGCCCGCGATGGCAATTACAATGAGCAGTTCTTC; cdr3_aa: CSARDGNYNEQFF
clone_size: .; v_call: TRBV28; j_call: TRBJ2-7; d_call: TRBD1; cdr3_nt: TGTGCCAGCAGCCTCCCGGGACAGACCTACGAGCAGTACTTC; cdr3_aa: CASSLPGQTYEQYF